This TCR beta chain was identified in a study of blood T cell repertoires in COVID-19. Overall study: Acute-phase and convalescent COVID-19 samples originated in the United States, Italy and Spain. The analysed material was cDNA or gDNA that came from T cells, B-cell-depleted T cells, or PBMCs.

Trimming cost V 3 bases and J 4 bases, with 9 bases left between them. The germline V gene has CDR1 SNHLY and CDR2 FYNNEI. The CDR3 covers 13 residues. Authors' analysis steps: Reference gene primer amplification gave nucleated cell count estimates. The repertoire was sequenced with immunoSEQ multiplex PCR; TCRdb's copy has only in-frame clones and lacks some. V and J calls and clone size are copied from that table; D and trimming were computed from the DNA. The repertoire holds roughly 97,000 clones, with more than 75% as singletons. This chain uses TRBV2 with TRBJ1-1; possibly TRBD1 for D (5 bases). The sequence derives from a human donor in a cohort sampled during active COVID-19. Input material: peripheral blood. Written as DNA, the CDR3 is TGTGCCAGCAGTGACCCCAGGGTCACTGAAGCTTTCTTT. Amino acid sequence: CASSDPRVTEAFF.